This TCR beta chain came from a study of blood T cell repertoires in COVID-19. About the research overall: Some COVID-19 samples were acute and others convalescent; all came from the United States, Italy and Spain. From T cells, B-cell-depleted T cells, or PBMCs came the material, which was cDNA or gDNA.

The V gene's germline CDR1 is KGHSH and CDR2 LQKENI. The V gene end was trimmed by 3 bases and the J gene end by 5 bases; junction bases not matched to a gene: 5. The CDR3 sequence is 15 residues long. In the original workflow: Using reference gene primer amplification, nucleated cell counts were estimated. Clones were read by immunoSEQ multiplex PCR, and TCRdb kept only the in-frame ones, dropping some. The V and J calls and clone size are taken from that table; D and trimming were inferred from the DNA. Here the sample spans around 70,000 clones, about 86% being singletons. Sequencing input: peripheral blood. The chain employs TRBV18 and TRBJ2-1, with 9 bases matching TRBD2. The receptor's source is a human donor in a cohort sampled during active COVID-19. The CDR3 DNA reads TGTGCCAGCTCACCCCAGCGGGGGGAACACAATGAGCAGTTCTTC. Amino acids: CASSPQRGEHNEQFF. The variable domain in full, with the rest retrieved from reference TRBV18 and TRBJ2-1, is NAGVMQNPRHLVRRRGQEARLRCSPMKGHSHVYWYRQLPEEGLKFMVYLQKENIIDESGMPKERFSAEFPKEGPSILRIQQVVRGDSAAYFCASSPQRGEHNEQFFGPGTRLTVL.